This T cell receptor (beta chain) comes out of a study of early T cells in non-severe SARS-CoV-2 infection. Study summary: Chains were unpaired, as sequencing was done on bulk RNA from unsorted whole blood. The study, taken as a whole, reports: A preference for anti-spike CD8 responses marked VDJdb matching, which missed private and CD4 specificities.

Molecules of cDNA were individually given unique molecular identifiers that were attached to them. TCRdb processed the 5' RACE reads anew with MiXCR; each CDR3 protein has one entry. The data show about 33,000 distinct CDR3 sequences, with less than 6.5% seen just once and 13% to 15% held by the top ten. In this sample, this clonotype turned up many times. Its antigen is currently unknown. At one of its ends the junction is not consistent with the germline gene, which may arise from a read error. The sample comprised whole blood. The TCR was taken from an adult who was a healthcare worker with PCR-confirmed SARS-CoV-2 infection or an uninfected control (not recorded which).

In nucleotides, the CDR3 is TGCGCCAGCAGCCAAGAATACGGGACAACTAATGAAAAGCTGTTTTTT. Its protein is CASSQEYGTTNEKLFF. This chain connects TRBV4-3 to TRBJ1-4; maybe TRBD1 (6 bases). Germline CDR1 and CDR2: LGHNA and YSLEER. The CDR3 runs 16 residues.